What follows describes a single TCR beta chain. Antigen: not known. This sample was included in a study of cytomegalovirus exposure and HLA in healthy donors. Study-wide points: Most of the TCR beta V segments (in an earlier analysis) were productive either about 87% or about 30% of the time.

This PCR relied on a set of 60 Vbeta primers and 13 Jbeta primers. Profiling relied on immunoSEQ multiplex PCR, and the TCRdb table lists in-frame clones only, not all of them. The repertoire includes under 200,000 clones, roughly 80% of them detected once, and roughly 5% sits in the top ten. This clonotype originated in a man in his forties in good health and CMV-seronegative. Material: PBMCs.

DNA for the CDR3: TGTGCCAGCAGCGTAGGAACAGGGATGTACGAGCAGTACTTC. This codes for CASSVGTGMYEQYF. The chain carries TRBV9 and TRBJ2-7; weak D call: TRBD1 (6 bases). In germline, CDR1 is SGDLS, CDR2 YYNGEE. Trimming removed 0 bases from V and 4 bases from J, with 11 bases in between. The CDR3 extends over 14 amino acids.